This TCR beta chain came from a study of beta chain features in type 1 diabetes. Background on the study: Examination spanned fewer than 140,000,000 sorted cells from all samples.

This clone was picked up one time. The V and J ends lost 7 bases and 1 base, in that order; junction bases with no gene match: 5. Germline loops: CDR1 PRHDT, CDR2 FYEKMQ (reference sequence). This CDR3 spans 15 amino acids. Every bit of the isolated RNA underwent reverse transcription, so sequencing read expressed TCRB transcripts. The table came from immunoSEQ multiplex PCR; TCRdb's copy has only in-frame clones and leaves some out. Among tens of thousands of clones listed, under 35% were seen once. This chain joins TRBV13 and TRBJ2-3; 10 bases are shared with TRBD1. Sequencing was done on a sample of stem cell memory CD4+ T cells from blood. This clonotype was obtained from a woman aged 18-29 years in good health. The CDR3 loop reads CASTRGTGGTDTQYF. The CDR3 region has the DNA TGTGCCAGCACCCGCGGGACAGGGGGCACAGATACGCAGTATTTT.